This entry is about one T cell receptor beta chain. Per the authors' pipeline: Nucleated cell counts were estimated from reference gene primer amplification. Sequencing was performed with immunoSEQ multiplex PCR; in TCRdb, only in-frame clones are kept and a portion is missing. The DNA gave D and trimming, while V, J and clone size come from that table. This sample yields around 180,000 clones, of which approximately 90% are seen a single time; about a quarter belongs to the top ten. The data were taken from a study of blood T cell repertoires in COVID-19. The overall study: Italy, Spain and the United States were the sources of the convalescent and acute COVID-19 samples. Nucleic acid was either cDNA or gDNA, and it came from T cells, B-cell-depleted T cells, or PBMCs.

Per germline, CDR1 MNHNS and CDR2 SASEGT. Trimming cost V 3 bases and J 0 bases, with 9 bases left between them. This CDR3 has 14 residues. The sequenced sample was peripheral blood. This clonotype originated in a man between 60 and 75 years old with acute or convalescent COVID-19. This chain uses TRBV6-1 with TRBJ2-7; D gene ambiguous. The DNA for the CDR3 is TGTGCCAGCAGTGATCCCTACCTCTCCTACGAGCAGTACGTC. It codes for CASSDPYLSYEQYV.